One and the same sample provided the 28 T cell receptor beta chains below, sequenced in a study of molecular identifiers for immune sequencing clone quantification. One entry per CDR3 protein results from TCRdb running MiXCR on the PCR reads. The sample yields over 300,000 distinct CDR3 sequences, about a quarter seen once. The sequenced sample was naive CD8+ T cells from blood, with Jurkat cell RNA spiked in. Regarding subset: FACS-sorted CD8+CD4-CCR7+CD45RA+ naive T cells. Source of these receptors: a human donor in good health. Some libraries in this study had Jurkat cell RNA spiked in.

This clonotype occurred many times. V usage is TRBV5-4 and J usage is TRBJ2-3; TRBD2 agrees at 13 bases. CDR1 is SGHNT, CDR2 YYREEE, per germline (reference sequence). J gave up 8 bases and V 0 bases, and 0 bases lay outside the gene matches. The CDR3 is 14 amino acids. CDR3 DNA sequence: TGTGCCAGCAGCTTGGGGACTAGCGGGGGTACGCAGTATTTT. The encoded protein is CASSLGTSGGTQYF.

The genes are TRBV2 and TRBJ2-2, with D hard to call. V lost 4 bases and J 1 base, leaving 7 bases between the germline ends. Germline assignment: CDR1 SNHLY and CDR2 FYNNEI. This CDR3 is 14 amino acids long. CDR3 nucleotides: TGTGCCAGCAGTGGGGATGGGAACACCGGGGAGCTGTTTTTT. It encodes CASSGDGNTGELFF.

This sequence joins TRBV11-2 and TRBJ2-7; D assignment may be TRBD1 or TRBD2 (5 bases each). The CDR3 consists of 12 residues. With 0 bases removed from V and 6 bases from J, the gap between germline ends came to 6 bases. Germline loops: CDR1 SGHAT, CDR2 FQNNGV. CDR3: CASSLDGGEQYF. CDR3 coding DNA: TGTGCCAGCAGCTTAGATGGGGGCGAGCAGTACTTC.

CDR3 protein: CASSPGTGLTQAFF. DNA of the CDR3: TGTGCCAGCAGTCCCGGGACAGGCCTGACACAAGCTTTCTTT. The chain is built from TRBV6-6 and TRBJ1-1, with 8 bases matching TRBD1. Germline CDR1 and CDR2: MNHNY and SVGAGI (reference sequence). The ends lost 5 bases at V and 9 bases at J; junction bases unmatched: 11. This CDR3 has 14 amino acids.

Many counts were recorded for this clonotype. J is TRBJ2-7 and V is TRBV4-1; D tentatively reads TRBD1 or TRBD2 (5 bases each). V was pared by 0 bases and J by 6 bases, with 12 bases between. Germline-derived CDR1 and CDR2 are MGHRA and YSYEKL. The CDR3 totals 14 residues. CDR3 bases: TGCGCCAGCAGCCAAGAAGGGTCGGGGACCGAGCAGTACTTC. As protein: CASSQEGSGTEQYF.

This chain links TRBV12-5 with TRBJ2-2; no clear D. In germline, CDR1 is LGHNT, CDR2 FRNRAP. V was pared by 1 base and J by 1 base, with 4 bases between. This CDR3 is built from 14 residues. CDR3 amino acids: CASGLGQNTGELFF. CDR3 DNA: TGTGCTAGTGGTTTGGGGCAGAACACCGGGGAGCTGTTTTTT.

A word on this clonotype: A clone one base away is much larger, so this may be a read error. V and J are TRBV15 and TRBJ1-5, with D perhaps TRBD1 (5 bases). Per germline, CDR1 LNHNV and CDR2 YYDKDF (reference sequence). CDR3 length equals 17 residues. This chain's CDR3 is CASSRDLGTASNQPQHF. Here the CDR3 DNA reads TGTGCCTCCAGCAGAGATCTGGGGACGGCTAGCAATCAGCCCCAGCATTTT.

This clonotype was seen at least ten times. This CDR3 is CASSPQNPGLALNTDTQYF. The CDR3, as DNA: TGTGCCAGCAGCCCTCAGAACCCGGGACTAGCGCTTAACACAGATACGCAGTATTTT. V gene TRBV21-1 combines with J gene TRBJ2-3; the table's D call of TRBD2 was not tested on the DNA. TRBV21-1 is an annotated pseudogene. This CDR3 has 19 amino acids.

The CDR3 DNA is TGTGCCAGCGGGGTAGCGGGGGGTCAGAACACCGGGGAGCTGTTTTTT. Protein sequence: CASGVAGGQNTGELFF. The chain joins TRBV12-3 or TRBV12-4 to TRBJ2-2, with TRBD2 matching over 10 bases. Trimming cost V 8 bases and J 1 base; bases outside gene matches: 7. The CDR3 covers 16 residues.

The genes are TRBV6-5 and TRBJ2-7; D tentatively fits TRBD1 or TRBD2 (6 bases each). This CDR3 comprises 16 residues. Between the trimmed V and J ends, which lost 3 bases and 6 bases, there was a span of 21 bases. The V gene's germline CDR1 is MNHEY and CDR2 SVGAGI. The CDR3: CASSYMGAGLGGEQYF. As DNA, the CDR3 is TGTGCCAGCAGTTATATGGGGGCAGGCCTGGGGGGCGAGCAGTACTTC.

With respect to this clonotype: This may be a read error: a much more frequent sequence differs by one nucleotide. In this CDR3 the conserved last residue, phenylalanine or tryptophan, is missing, so a read error is likely. The genes are TRBV4-3 and TRBJ2-5; D may match TRBD1 or TRBD2 (5 bases each). The germline V gene has CDR1 LGHNA and CDR2 YSLEER. V dropped 0 bases and J dropped 5 bases, with 19 bases sitting between them. The CDR3 runs 17 residues. DNA of the CDR3: TGCGCCAGCAGCCAAGATTCCGGGACGAACTTCGGGGAGACCCAGTACATC. This translates into CASSQDSGTNFGETQYI.

There are many counts of this clonotype. This chain uses TRBV7-9 with TRBJ1-4; TRBD1 aligns across 7 bases. Germline-derived CDR1 and CDR2 are SEHNR and FQNEAQ (reference sequence). Trimming cost V 3 bases and J 4 bases; bases outside gene matches: 8. The CDR3 is 16 amino acids. CDR3 DNA sequence: TGTGCCAGCAGCTTGATGACGACAGGGCTTAATGAAAAACTGTTTTTT. Encoded protein: CASSLMTTGLNEKLFF.

The chain combines TRBV29-1 with TRBJ2-1, with 8 bases identical to TRBD2. The V gene end was trimmed by 8 bases and the J gene end by 0 bases; junction bases not matched to a gene: 12. This CDR3 has 16 residues. Germline values: CDR1 SQVTM, CDR2 ANQGSEA. CDR3 in DNA: TGCAGCCTGTCGGTAGCGGGACCTAGCTCCTACAATGAGCAGTTCTTC. As protein: CSLSVAGPSSYNEQFF.

Points on this clonotype: The junction shows a germline mismatch at one end, possibly a read error. The chain is built from TRBV11-2 and TRBJ2-5; 8 nucleotides line up with TRBD2. This CDR3 comprises 18 residues. Germline CDR1 reads SGHAT; CDR2 reads FQNNGV. In DNA, the CDR3 is TGTGCCAGCAGCCCGGCGGGAGCGGGGGAGAACTACCAAGAGGCCCAGTACTTC. It yields the protein CASSPAGAGENYQEAQYF.

For this clonotype: Being one base from a much bigger clone, this may be a read error. The chain carries TRBV7-2 and TRBJ2-7, with D unresolved. The CDR3 has 16 residues. The germline V gene has CDR1 SGHTA and CDR2 FQGNSA. Trimming shortened V by 0 bases and J by 7 bases, and 19 bases separated the two germline ends. CDR3 residues: CASSLAWSALGMEQYF. The CDR3 DNA sequence: TGTGCCAGCAGCTTAGCGTGGAGCGCCCTGGGTATGGAGCAGTACTTC.

Ten or more counts support this clonotype. The gene calls are TRBV9 and TRBJ2-2, with TRBD2 matching over 8 bases. The germline CDR1 and CDR2 sequences are SGDLS and YYNGEE. Trimming took 1 base from V and 6 from J; bases not matched to a gene: 8. CDR3 length: 16 residues. Here the CDR3 reads CASSVYGAGDPGELFF. The CDR3 nucleotides are TGTGCCAGCAGCGTATATGGAGCGGGAGACCCCGGGGAGCTGTTTTTT.

CDR3 sequence: CASSFLVNYGYTF. DNA of the CDR3: TGTGCCAGCAGTTTTCTGGTTAACTATGGCTACACCTTC. The chain uses TRBV12-3 or TRBV12-4 and TRBJ1-2; no reliable D call. This CDR3 is built from 13 residues. Trimming stripped 3 bases from V and 1 base from J, with 6 bases between.

The chain has TRBV4-2 and TRBJ2-1, with 8 bases fitting TRBD1. CDR3 length: 16 amino acids. V dropped 1 base and J dropped 6; count of bases not matched to a gene: 8. Germline CDR1 and CDR2: LGHNA and YNFKEQ. CDR3 in amino acids: CASSQVGQGASNEQFF. The CDR3 nucleotides are TGTGCCAGCAGCCAAGTTGGGCAGGGGGCGTCCAATGAGCAGTTCTTC.

This clonotype occurred many times. The chain couples TRBV2 to TRBJ2-1, with 8 nucleotides matching TRBD2. The J segment lost 5 bases and the V segment lost 1 base, leaving 4 bases of the junction unmatched. The germline gives CDR1 SNHLY, CDR2 FYNNEI. The CDR3 is 15 residues long. The CDR3 nucleotides are TGTGCCAGCAGTGAAGGACTAGCGATTAACAATGAGCAGTTCTTC. It yields the protein CASSEGLAINNEQFF.

This clonotype showed up many times. In nucleotides, the CDR3 is TGTGCCAGCAGCTCTTCCGGGACCCCCCAAGCTGAAGCTTTCTTT. Residues: CASSSSGTPQAEAFF. The chain combines TRBV7-9 with TRBJ1-1; possibly TRBD1 for D (5 bases). The CDR3 is 15 amino acids. The germline CDR1 and CDR2 sequences are SEHNR and FQNEAQ (reference sequence). V was trimmed by 4 bases and J by 6 bases, leaving 18 bases between them.

This clonotype was counted many times. V gene TRBV6-5 combines with J gene TRBJ1-2; perhaps TRBD1 as D (5 bases). This CDR3 has 14 residues. V lost 6 bases and J lost 3, with 14 bases in between. From germline, CDR1 is MNHEY and CDR2 SVGAGI. CDR3 coding DNA: TGTGCCAGCAGGTTGGGGCCCGCGGACTATGGCTACACCTTC. Translated, it gives CASRLGPADYGYTF.

The chain links TRBV4-3 to TRBJ2-5; 7 bases are a match to TRBD2. Trimming removed 3 bases from V and 4 bases from J; junction bases left unmatched: 5. The CDR3 runs 14 residues. Germline assignment: CDR1 LGHNA and CDR2 YSLEER. The CDR3 nucleotides are TGCGCCAGCAGCCAGATAAGCGGGACAGAGACCCAGTACTTC. Protein product: CASSQISGTETQYF.

This chain links TRBV28 with TRBJ1-5, with 7 bases that match TRBD1. With V trimmed by 1 base and J by 1 base, 4 bases remained unmatched. From germline, CDR1 is MDHEN and CDR2 SYDVKM. This CDR3 contains 16 residues. Written as DNA, the CDR3 is TGTGCCAGCAGTTTATTGGAGGGGGCCAGCAATCAGCCCCAGCATTTT. Residues: CASSLLEGASNQPQHF.

The V call is TRBV3-1, the J call TRBJ2-2; TRBD1 might be the D (6 bases). Trimming took 1 base from V and 4 from J, leaving 13 bases between them. This CDR3 has 16 amino acids. In germline, CDR1 is LGHDT, CDR2 YNNKEL (reference sequence). The CDR3 is CASSQVPDSPTGELFF. Here the CDR3 DNA reads TGTGCCAGCAGCCAAGTCCCGGACAGTCCCACCGGGGAGCTGTTTTTT.

This clonotype occurred a few times. This chain joins TRBV5-6 and TRBJ2-5; a weak D match, TRBD2 (5 bases). The CDR3 is made up of 14 amino acids. V lost 0 bases, J lost 4 bases, and 10 bases lay in between. Germline V lookup: CDR1 SGHDT, CDR2 YYEEEE. The CDR3 region has the DNA TGTGCCAGCAGCTTGGACGTGGCGGGAGAGACCCAGTACTTC. This gives the protein CASSLDVAGETQYF.

This clonotype came up many times. The gene calls are TRBV6-6 and TRBJ2-7; D is unresolved. Per germline, CDR1 MNHNY and CDR2 SVGAGI (reference sequence). Deletions cut 10 bases from V and 0 bases from J, with 10 bases between. The CDR3 has 12 residues. CDR3 protein: CATEEHSYEQYF. The CDR3 DNA reads as TGTGCCACAGAAGAGCACTCCTACGAGCAGTACTTC.

In this sample, this clonotype turned up a few times. The chain recombines TRBV4-1 with TRBJ2-7; 10 positions agree with TRBD1. With 1 base clipped from V and 2 bases from J, the junction kept 2 bases outside the gene matches. The CDR3 is 15 residues long. Germline CDR1 is MGHRA and CDR2 is YSYEKL. The CDR3 loop is CASSQGQGAPYEQYF. CDR3 sequence (DNA): TGCGCCAGCAGCCAAGGACAGGGGGCCCCCTACGAGCAGTACTTC.

This clonotype has only a few counts. The chain recombines TRBV6-1 with TRBJ1-3; D is unresolved. Per the germline V gene, CDR1 is MNHNS and CDR2 is SASEGT. The CDR3 totals 14 residues. Between the trimmed V and J ends, which lost 6 bases and 2 bases, there was a span of 11 bases. CDR3 sequence reads: CASRGWTAGNTIYF. CDR3 bases: TGTGCCAGCAGAGGCTGGACGGCTGGAAACACCATATATTTT.